The present entry profiles one TCR beta chain with its context. Its antigen is not known. The data were obtained in a study of T cells after posttransplantation cyclophosphamide. This table comes from immunoSEQ multiplex PCR, and its TCRdb copy is limited to in-frame clones, with some not included. This table has fewer than 3,500 clones, about 85% appearing once. Cyclophosphamide on days +3 and +4 followed busulfan-fludarabine conditioning and a marrow graft. Overall study results and limits: TRB clonality was highly associated with recipient CMV seropositivity and reactivation. Donor-recipient repertoire similarity was low at 1-2 months, rising over year one.

The receptor was isolated from a female patient in her fifties who received an allogeneic stem cell transplant from an unrelated donor, was CMV-positive, and had acute and chronic GVHD. T cells may partly derive from the graft donor. This specimen was PBMCs, taken after allogeneic stem cell transplant with posttransplant cyclophosphamide.

The CDR3 DNA follows: TGTGCCAGCAGTGATAAGGGACAGGGCGTTACTAACTATGGCTACACCTTC. Translating gives CASSDKGQGVTNYGYTF. The rearrangement uses TRBV9 and TRBJ1-2; 9 bases fit TRBD1. Germline loops: CDR1 SGDLS, CDR2 YYNGEE. The V gene end was trimmed by 5 bases and the J gene end by 0 bases; junction bases not matched to a gene: 11. The CDR3 has 17 amino acids.